What follows describes a single T cell receptor (beta chain). Its antigen remains unidentified. CDR3 length: 9 residues. Trimming pared 6 bases from V and 5 bases from J, leaving 4 bases between. The germline V gene has CDR1 DFQATT and CDR2 SNEGSKA (reference sequence). This entry is derived from a study of post-analysis software for immune sequencing data. Study-level findings and limits: About five TRBV segments occurring more often in patients than controls included TRBV5-6, TRBV5-1 and TRBV20-1.

Unique molecular identifiers were built into the TCR beta cDNA libraries. TCRdb re-derived calls from the PCR reads in MiXCR, one entry per CDR3 protein. The sample has approximately 730,000 distinct CDR3 sequences; under 60% are singletons. The sequence came from a girl between 5 and 17 years old with multiple sclerosis. The chain employs TRBV20-1 and TRBJ1-2; no clear D gene. The source material was blood. The CDR3 spells CSAGYGYTF. CDR3 bases: TGCAGTGCGGGATATGGCTACACCTTC.